Presented here are 6 T cell receptor beta chains from one specimen sequenced in a study of breast tumors, draining lymph nodes, adjacent tissues (dated by TCRdb to about 2016). The lymph node samples were taken from the axillary draining lymph nodes of breast cancer patients. The library was obtained by multiplex PCR. Sequencing relied on an Illumina HiSeq 2000. TCRdb cleaned the public reads at Q25 with fastp, built clones with MiXCR and kept in-frame beta chains. Here each entry gathers all rows of one CDR3 protein and keeps the most common genes and DNA. This sample gives over 100,000 distinct CDR3 sequences in total; around 24% of them show up just once. Roughly 2.7% of the sample is held by the ten biggest clonotypes. The sequenced sample was axillary lymph node tissue. The receptors here all came from a female donor with breast cancer. Some clones in this sample may be carry-over from other donors' samples.

CDR3 sequence (DNA): TGTGCCAGCAGGGCCCCGGGACTGGCAGATACGCAGTATTTT. Amino acid sequence: CASRAPGLADTQYF. The chain combines TRBV6-6 with TRBJ2-3; TRBD2 is a possible D gene (6 bases). CDR3 length equals 14 residues. The ends were cut back, 6 bases at V and 4 bases at J, with 14 bases in the middle. CDR1 MNHNY and CDR2 SVGAGI come from the germline V gene (reference sequence).

For this clonotype: This may be a read error, as it is one base from a much larger clone. CDR3 loop: CASSSELAGEQYF. In DNA form, the CDR3 reads TGTGCCAGCAGCTCCGAACTAGCGGGCGAGCAGTACTTC. The rearrangement joins TRBV11-2 to TRBJ2-7, with 9 bases fitting TRBD2. The trim removed 4 bases at V and 6 bases at J, leaving 4 bases unmatched. The CDR3 is made up of 13 amino acids. In germline, CDR1 is SGHAT, CDR2 FQNNGV.

This clonotype was counted at least ten times. The rearrangement links TRBV20-1 to TRBJ2-7, with 11 bases lining up with TRBD2. V shed 0 bases, J shed 2 bases, and the junction held 12 bases outside the gene matches. The length of the CDR3 is 18 residues. Germline V gene lookup returns CDR1 DFQATT and CDR2 SNEGSKA (reference sequence). The CDR3 spells CSARDWVSGTSGTYEQYF. The CDR3 DNA reads TGCAGTGCTAGAGATTGGGTCTCTGGGACTAGCGGAACCTACGAGCAGTACTTC.

This clonotype has ten or more counts. This chain links TRBV5-8 with TRBJ2-7, with D tentatively TRBD1 (6 bases). This CDR3 region has 15 residues. From germline, CDR1 is SGHTS and CDR2 YDEGEE. V lost 4 bases to trimming and J lost 2 bases, with 16 bases between them. Here the CDR3 reads CASSLRGSGAYEQYF. The CDR3 bases are TGTGCCAGCAGCCTCCGTGGGTCAGGGGCCTACGAGCAGTACTTC.

This clonotype was detected ten times or more. The genes are TRBV20-1 and TRBJ2-7; D is uncertain. Germline CDR1 reads DFQATT; CDR2 reads SNEGSKA (reference sequence). Trimming cost V 2 bases and J 5 bases, with 10 bases left between them. This CDR3 spans 12 amino acids. CDR3 in amino acids: CSARQAYDEQYF. DNA of the CDR3: TGCAGTGCTAGACAAGCTTATGACGAGCAGTACTTC.

A remark on this clonotype: This sequence may be a read error, since a much larger clone differs from it by one base. The gene calls are TRBV12-5 and TRBJ1-4; D uncertain. The V end was cut by 4 bases, the J end by 0 bases, with 21 bases between. The germline CDR1 and CDR2 sequences are LGHNT and FRNRAP. This CDR3 has 19 residues. The chain's CDR3 is CASGSVRLGALATNEKLFF. CDR3 nucleotides: TGTGCTAGTGGTTCGGTACGTTTGGGAGCCTTGGCAACTAATGAAAAACTGTTTTTT.